This T cell receptor (beta chain) was recorded in a study of blood T cell repertoires in COVID-19. On the study more broadly: Spain, Italy and the United States supplied samples that represented acute and convalescent COVID-19. Nucleic acid was either cDNA or gDNA, and it came from T cells, B-cell-depleted T cells, or PBMCs.

Only in-frame clones appear in the TCRdb table, and some are missing; sequencing was by immunoSEQ multiplex PCR. The sample lists some 240,000 clones, around 87% occurring once. Seattle participants joined during active infection and were tracked over time. Trimming stripped 0 bases from V and 1 base from J, with 7 bases between. CDR1 SGHRS and CDR2 YFSETQ come from the germline V gene. The CDR3 covers 14 residues. The V gene is TRBV5-1, the J gene TRBJ2-5; TRBD2 is a possible D gene (5 bases). This sequence was found in an older woman with COVID-19, enrolled during active disease. The material sequenced was peripheral blood. The CDR3 region is CASSLERSQETQYF. DNA of the CDR3: TGCGCCAGCAGCTTGGAGCGGTCCCAAGAGACCCAGTACTTC.